These T cell receptor beta chains were read from a single sample in a study of response to subunit inactivated influenza vaccine. TCRdb re-derived calls from the RT-PCR reads in MiXCR, one entry per CDR3 protein. This table has 750,000 to 850,000 distinct CDR3 sequences, 15% to 20% appearing once. The sample in question was PBMCs from blood, obtained 4 to 6 days after vaccination. The receptors were gathered from a man aged 50-59 years who received an inactivated influenza vaccine. Both conserved end residues are part of each CDR3.

TRBJ1-1 TRBV6-2/TRBV6-3 CASSRDRLPAEAFF
TRBJ1-6 TRBV5-1 CASSERTDYNSPLHF
TRBJ1-1 TRBV7-9 CASSLETPEAFF
TRBJ2-7 TRBV29-1 CSVVPGRSAYEQYF
TRBJ2-6 TRBV6-1 CASRRGQSSFSGANVLTF
TRBJ2-5 TRBV9 CASSVALDRGQETQYF
TRBJ2-1 TRBV9 CASSVAGSLNEQFF
TRBJ2-5 TRBV20-1 CSAPSLQGLETQYF
TRBJ2-3 TRBV4-1 CASSRLSSGGTDTQYF
TRBJ1-1 TRBV2 CASSEAVGTGTEAFF
TRBJ2-3 TRBV7-7 CASSLGQGPFGTDTQYF
TRBJ1-3 TRBV30 CAWSVGQGTNTIYF
TRBJ2-3 TRBV10-3 CAISGQTSGKGGPTDTQYF
TRBJ2-5 TRBV29-1 CSVENAGRVSGTQYF
TRBJ2-6 TRBV15 CATSREIAGANVLTF
TRBJ1-4 TRBV5-1 CASRPGQGREKLFF
TRBJ1-4 TRBV7-8 CASSLVDSSVEKLFF
TRBJ2-2 TRBV9 CASSVGTSNTGELFF
TRBJ2-1 TRBV11-3 CASSLDSASGKSGEQFF
TRBJ1-1 TRBV20-1 CSANQQGVGVIDTEAFF
TRBJ2-3 TRBV20-1 CSASRPRWRTDTQYF
TRBJ2-6 TRBV5-1 CASSLAPRDRAFFSGANVLTF
TRBJ2-2 TRBV6-1 CASGGFRNTGELFF
TRBJ2-7 TRBV20-1 CSARRAVYEQYF
TRBJ1-6 TRBV6-1 CASNLDRFNAPLHF
TRBJ1-2 TRBV12-3/TRBV12-4 CASSPTTGADGYGYTF
TRBJ1-4 TRBV6-5 CASSYRDRVNEKLFF
TRBJ2-3 TRBV12-3/TRBV12-4 CASRDRDRVADTQYF
TRBJ2-1 TRBV6-5 CASSYSIQLSNEQFF
TRBJ2-2 TRBV10-3 CAIRGQGRAGELFF
TRBJ1-1 TRBV4-3 CASSQEDKHTEAFF
TRBJ1-1 TRBV6-1 CASSELSNTEAFF
TRBJ1-3 TRBV5-1 CASSWGPRSGNTIYF
TRBJ2-3 TRBV30 CAWTSGSTDTQYF
TRBJ2-4 TRBV4-3 CASSQEVTSENIQYF
TRBJ2-5 TRBV2 CASTRAGETQYF
TRBJ2-1 TRBV10-3 CAISESVGSWNEQFF
TRBJ2-2 TRBV4-2 CASSQEVWTRNTGELFF
TRBJ1-2 TRBV5-1 CASSLTRDRNDYGYTF
TRBJ2-5 TRBV12-3/TRBV12-4 CASSPSGVRLETQYF
TRBJ2-3 TRBV12-3/TRBV12-4 CASSFGGGRDTQYF
TRBJ2-3 TRBV7-6 CASSTGPRVGTDTQYF
TRBJ2-5 TRBV4-1 CASRRWLAGIMQETQYF
TRBJ2-2 TRBV9 CASSDANTGELFF
TRBJ2-3 TRBV20-1 CSARAWTDTQYF
TRBJ2-7 TRBV7-2 CASSSTGHEQYF
TRBJ2-3 TRBV9 CASSVDDADTQYF
TRBJ2-7 TRBV7-2 CASKLGSGSSYEQYF
TRBJ2-2 TRBV5-1 CASSEGFGQGRLRSNTGELFF
TRBJ2-7 TRBV12-3/TRBV12-4 CASSFSGPGGYEQYF
TRBJ2-7 TRBV6-2/TRBV6-3 CASSRTSGSGGEQYF
TRBJ2-3 TRBV12-3/TRBV12-4 CASRIRLTDTQYF
TRBJ1-5 TRBV5-5 CASSLAGTGNQPQHF
TRBJ2-7 TRBV6-1 CASGTGFGYEQYF
TRBJ2-5 TRBV4-1 CASRTGTGGKETQYF